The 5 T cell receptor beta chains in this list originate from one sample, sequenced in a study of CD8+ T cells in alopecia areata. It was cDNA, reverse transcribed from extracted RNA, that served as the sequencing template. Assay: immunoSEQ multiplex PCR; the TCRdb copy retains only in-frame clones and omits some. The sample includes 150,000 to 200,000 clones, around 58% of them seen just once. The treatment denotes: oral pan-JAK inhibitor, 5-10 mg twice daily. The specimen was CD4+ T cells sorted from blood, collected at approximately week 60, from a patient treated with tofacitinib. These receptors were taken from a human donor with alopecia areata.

The CDR3 DNA follows: TGTGCCAGCAGTAGGGGGGTCTACGAGCAGTACTTC. This translates into CASSRGVYEQYF. The chain employs TRBV25-1 and TRBJ2-7; tentatively, D is TRBD1 or TRBD2 (6 bases each). This CDR3 spans 12 amino acids. The V end was cut by 5 bases, the J end by 3 bases, with 8 bases between. Germline CDR1 is MGHDK and CDR2 is SYGVNS.

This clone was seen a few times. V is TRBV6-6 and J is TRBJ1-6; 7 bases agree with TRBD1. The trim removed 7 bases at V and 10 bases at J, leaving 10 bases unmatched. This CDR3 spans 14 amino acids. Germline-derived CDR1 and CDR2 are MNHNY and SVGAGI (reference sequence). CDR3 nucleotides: TGTGCCAGCAACCCCGGGACAGCCATCTCACCCCTCCACTTT. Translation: CASNPGTAISPLHF.

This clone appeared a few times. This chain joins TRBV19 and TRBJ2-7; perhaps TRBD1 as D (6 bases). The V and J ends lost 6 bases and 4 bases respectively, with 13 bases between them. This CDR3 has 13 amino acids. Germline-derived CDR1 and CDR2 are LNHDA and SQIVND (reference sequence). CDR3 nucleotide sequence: TGTGCCAGTAGGAAACAGGGTTTGTACGAGCAGTACTTC. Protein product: CASRKQGLYEQYF. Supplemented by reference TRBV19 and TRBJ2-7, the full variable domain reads DGGITQSPKYLFRKEGQNVTLSCEQNLNHDAMYWYRQDPGQGLRLIYYSQIVNDFQKGDIAEGYSVSREKKESFPLTVTSAQKNPTAFYLCASRKQGLYEQYFGPGTRLTVT.

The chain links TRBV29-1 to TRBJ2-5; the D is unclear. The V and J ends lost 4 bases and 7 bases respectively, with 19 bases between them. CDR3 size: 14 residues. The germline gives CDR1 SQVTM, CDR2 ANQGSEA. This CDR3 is CSVAYETGIGTQYF. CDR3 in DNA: TGCAGCGTTGCGTACGAAACCGGCATTGGGACCCAGTACTTC. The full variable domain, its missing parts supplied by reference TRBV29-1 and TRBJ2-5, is SAVISQKPSRDICQRGTSLTIQCQVDSQVTMMFWYRQQPGQSLTLIATANQGSEATYESGFVIDKFPISRPNLTFSTLTVSNMSPEDSSIYLCSVAYETGIGTQYFGPGTRLLVL.

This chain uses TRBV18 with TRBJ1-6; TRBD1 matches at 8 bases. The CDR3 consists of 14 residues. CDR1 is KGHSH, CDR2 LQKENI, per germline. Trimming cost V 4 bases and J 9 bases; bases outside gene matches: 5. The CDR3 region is CASSQDRGGSPLHF. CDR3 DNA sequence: TGTGCCAGCTCACAAGACAGGGGAGGTTCACCCCTCCACTTT.